These T cell receptor beta chains were read from a single sample in a study of blood T cell repertoires in COVID-19. Produced via immunoSEQ multiplex PCR; TCRdb's table is partial and in-frame only. The sample lists over 250,000 clones; around 86% were seen once. Sequenced input: peripheral blood. The receptor source for this set is a man in his fifties with acute or convalescent COVID-19. The CDR3 runs from the conserved cysteine through the conserved F or W. D genes are given only for firm matches. Rows may omit the clone size; those that give it use once, few, many or a size class.

cdr3_nt cdr3_aa j_call v_call clone_size d_call
TGTGCCAGCTCACTGAGAACTAGCGGGGAAGAGACCCAGTACTTC CASSLRTSGEETQYF TRBJ2-5 TRBV18 . TRBD2
TGTGCCAGCAGTTACGGGCTCTCTGGAAACACCATATATTTT CASSYGLSGNTIYF TRBJ1-3 TRBV6-5 . .
TGCGCCAGCAGTGCGGGGACTAGCGGAACGGAAGAGACCCAGTACTTC CASSAGTSGTEETQYF TRBJ2-5 TRBV10-1 . TRBD2
TGTGCCACCAGCAGAGATCCCTCGGGAATGGAGACCCAGTACTTC CATSRDPSGMETQYF TRBJ2-5 TRBV15 . .
TGTGCCAGCAGCCCCGGGACAGTGAACACCGGGGAGCTGTTTTTT CASSPGTVNTGELFF TRBJ2-2 TRBV7-8 . TRBD1
TGTGCCAGCTCCGCTGCGCTCGTCGGGACAGCCAATAACTATGGCTACACCTTC CASSAALVGTANNYGYTF TRBJ1-2 TRBV18 . TRBD1
TGTGCCAGCAGTCCTCCGGGTCCTAATAATTCACCCCTCCACTTT CASSPPGPNNSPLHF TRBJ1-6 TRBV25-1 once .
TGTGCCAGCAGCTTTCGACAGGGCGACGAAAAACTGTTTTTT CASSFRQGDEKLFF TRBJ1-4 TRBV5-4 . TRBD1
TGTGCCAGCAGCTCCGGGACTAGCGGGACAGATACGCAGTATTTT CASSSGTSGTDTQYF TRBJ2-3 TRBV5-4 . TRBD2
TGTGCCAGCTCACCTACAGGGGCCATATCCACAGATACGCAGTATTTT CASSPTGAISTDTQYF TRBJ2-3 TRBV18 . TRBD1
TGTGCCAGCAGCTTGACTCGGGACTCCTACGAGCAGTACTTC CASSLTRDSYEQYF TRBJ2-7 TRBV11-2 . .
TGCGCCAGCAGCTTGGGTGACGGGGGCGGGGAGCTGTTTTTT CASSLGDGGGELFF TRBJ2-2 TRBV5-1 . .
TGTGCCAGCAGCTTAGCGCGGGGGCAGGCCGGGGAGCTGTTTTTT CASSLARGQAGELFF TRBJ2-2 TRBV7-9 . .
TGCGCCAGCAGCCCAACTGCTGCTTCCTACGAGCAGTACTTC CASSPTAASYEQYF TRBJ2-7 TRBV4-1 . .
TGCAGTGCTAGTAAGCTGGAAGCTTTCTTT CSASKLEAFF TRBJ1-1 TRBV20-1 . .
TGTGCCAGCAGCTTAGCGGCAGGGCAGGGTGAAAAACTGTTTTTT CASSLAAGQGEKLFF TRBJ1-4 TRBV7-9 . .
TGTGCCTGGAGCCGGACTAGCGGGGGGTACGAGCAGTACTTC CAWSRTSGGYEQYF TRBJ2-7 TRBV30 . TRBD2
TGTGCCAGCAGTTTAACAGGGTACGGTATAAAGCATTTT CASSLTGYGIKHF TRBJ1-5 TRBV27 . .
TGTGCCAGCAGTGATCAGGGGATGGACGAGCAGTACTTC CASSDQGMDEQYF TRBJ2-7 TRBV2 . .
TGTGCCAGCAGTGTTGGGTGGGCAGCGGGGGGCCTCTGGGACGAGCAGTACTTC CASSVGWAAGGLWDEQYF TRBJ2-7 TRBV2 . TRBD2
TGTGCCAGCAGTTACTTGGACAGGAGGTTCTATGGCTACACCTTC CASSYLDRRFYGYTF TRBJ1-2 TRBV6-5 . TRBD1
TGTGCCAGCAGCTTAGCATCACAGGGGTTGAGGTACGAGCAGTACTTC CASSLASQGLRYEQYF TRBJ2-7 TRBV7-8 . TRBD1
TGTGCCAGCAGCTTAGATCCAGCCTACGAGCAGTACTTC CASSLDPAYEQYF TRBJ2-7 TRBV7-9 . .
TGTGCCAGCAGTAGAGGGGGGGGAAAAGAGACCCAGTACTTC CASSRGGGKETQYF TRBJ2-5 TRBV6-5 . .
TGTGCCAGCAGCCAAGGGGGCGGAAAGAACACTGAAGCTTTCTTT CASSQGGGKNTEAFF TRBJ1-1 TRBV14 . .
TGTGCCAGCAGCCACGGAGTAGATACGCAGTATTTT CASSHGVDTQYF TRBJ2-3 TRBV7-9 . .
TGTGCTAGTGGTTTTCGGGAAAAACTGTTTTTT CASGFREKLFF TRBJ1-4 TRBV12-5 . .
TGTGCCAGCAGCTTCGGGGGATCTGCCTCCTACGAGCAGTACTTC CASSFGGSASYEQYF TRBJ2-7 TRBV5-8 few .
TGTGCCAGGCCTAACAGGACAACTAATGAAAAACTGTTTTTT CARPNRTTNEKLFF TRBJ1-4 TRBV9 . .
TGCGCCAGCAGCTTGGGCGGAGACTACGAGCAGTACTTC CASSLGGDYEQYF TRBJ2-7 TRBV5-1 . .
TGTGCCAGCAGCCCAAGGACTAGTGACACCGGGGAGCTGTTTTTT CASSPRTSDTGELFF TRBJ2-2 TRBV7-3 . TRBD2
TGTGCCAGCTCACCAGCGTCAGGGGGGAACGAGCAGTACTTC CASSPASGGNEQYF TRBJ2-7 TRBV18 . .
TGTGCCAGCAGCGTAAATACTGGAAACACCATATATTTT CASSVNTGNTIYF TRBJ1-3 TRBV9 . .
TGTGCCAGCAGCCCTAGCGGGGACTCAAACAATGAGCAGTTCTTC CASSPSGDSNNEQFF TRBJ2-1 TRBV9 . TRBD2
TGTGCCAGCAGCTTAGCGCTGCCGGCTAACTATGGCTACACCTTC CASSLALPANYGYTF TRBJ1-2 TRBV7-2 . .
TGTGCCAGCAGCTTGACAGGGTCCTACGAGCAGTACTTC CASSLTGSYEQYF TRBJ2-7 TRBV5-8 . .
TGTGCCAGTAGTATAGAGGCTGATGGCTACACCTTC CASSIEADGYTF TRBJ1-2 TRBV19 . .
TGTGCCAGCAGGTACAGCTCCTATAATTCACCCCTCCACTTT CASRYSSYNSPLHF TRBJ1-6 TRBV5-6 once .
TGTGCCAGCAGCCAAGCCCCAGAGCGGGGGGGGGATACGCAGTATTTT CASSQAPERGGDTQYF TRBJ2-3 TRBV3-1/TRBV3-2 many TRBD2
TGTGCCAGCAGCTCCCCGGGACAGGGTATAGGCACCATATATTTT CASSSPGQGIGTIYF TRBJ1-3 TRBV7-9 . TRBD1